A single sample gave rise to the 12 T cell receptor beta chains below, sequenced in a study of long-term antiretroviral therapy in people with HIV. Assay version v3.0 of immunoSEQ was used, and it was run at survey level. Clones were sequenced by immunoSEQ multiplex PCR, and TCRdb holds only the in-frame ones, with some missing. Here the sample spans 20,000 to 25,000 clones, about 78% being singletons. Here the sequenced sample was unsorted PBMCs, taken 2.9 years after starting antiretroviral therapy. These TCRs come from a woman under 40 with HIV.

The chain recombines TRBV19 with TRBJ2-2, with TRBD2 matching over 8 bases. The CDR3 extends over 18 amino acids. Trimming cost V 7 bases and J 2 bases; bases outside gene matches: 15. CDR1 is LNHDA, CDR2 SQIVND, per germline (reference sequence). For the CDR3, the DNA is TGTGCCAGTATTGGGGGGGTAGCGGGGACCTTTAACACCGGGGAGCTGTTTTTT. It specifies CASIGGVAGTFNTGELFF.

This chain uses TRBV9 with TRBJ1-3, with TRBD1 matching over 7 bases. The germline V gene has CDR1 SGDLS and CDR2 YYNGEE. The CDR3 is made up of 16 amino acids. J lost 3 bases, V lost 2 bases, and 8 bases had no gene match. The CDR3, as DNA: TGTGCCAGCAGCGTGGGTTCAGGGGGTCGTGGAAACACCATATATTTT. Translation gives CASSVGSGGRGNTIYF.

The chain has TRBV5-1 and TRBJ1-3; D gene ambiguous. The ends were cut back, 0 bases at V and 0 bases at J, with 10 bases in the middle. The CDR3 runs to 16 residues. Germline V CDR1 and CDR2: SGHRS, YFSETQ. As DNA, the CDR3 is TGCGCCAGCAGCTTGGGCGGCTTGAGCTCTGGAAACACCATATATTTT. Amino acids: CASSLGGLSSGNTIYF.

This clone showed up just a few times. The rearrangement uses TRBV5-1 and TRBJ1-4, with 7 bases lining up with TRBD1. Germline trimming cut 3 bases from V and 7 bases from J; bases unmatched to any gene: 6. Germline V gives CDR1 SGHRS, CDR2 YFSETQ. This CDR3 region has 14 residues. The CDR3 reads CASSYDRVGEKLFF. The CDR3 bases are TGCGCCAGCAGCTACGACAGGGTTGGTGAAAAACTGTTTTTT.

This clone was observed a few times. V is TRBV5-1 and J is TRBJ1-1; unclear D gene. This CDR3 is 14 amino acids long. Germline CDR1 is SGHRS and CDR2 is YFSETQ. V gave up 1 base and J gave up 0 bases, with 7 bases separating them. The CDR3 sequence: CASSLNTLNTEAFF. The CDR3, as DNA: TGCGCCAGCAGCTTGAATACCTTGAACACTGAAGCTTTCTTT.

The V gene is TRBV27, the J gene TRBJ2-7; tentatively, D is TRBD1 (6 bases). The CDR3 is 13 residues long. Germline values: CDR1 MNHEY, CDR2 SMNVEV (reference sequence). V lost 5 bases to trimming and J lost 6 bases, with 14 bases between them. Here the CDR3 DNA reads TGTGCCAGCAGTCGTGTACAGGGATCCGAGCAGTACTTC. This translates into CASSRVQGSEQYF.

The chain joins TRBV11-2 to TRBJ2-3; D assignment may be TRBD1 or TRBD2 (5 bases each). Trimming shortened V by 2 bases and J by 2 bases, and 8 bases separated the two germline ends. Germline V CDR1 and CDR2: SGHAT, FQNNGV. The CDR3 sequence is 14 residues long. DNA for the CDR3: TGTGCCAGCAGCTTACGGGACGCCACAGATACGCAGTATTTT. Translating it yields CASSLRDATDTQYF.

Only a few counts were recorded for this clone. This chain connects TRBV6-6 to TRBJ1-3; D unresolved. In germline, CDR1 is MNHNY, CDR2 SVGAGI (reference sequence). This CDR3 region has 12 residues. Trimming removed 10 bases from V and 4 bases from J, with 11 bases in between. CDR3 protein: CATFPGGNTIYF. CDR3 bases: TGTGCCACCTTCCCCGGGGGAAACACCATATATTTT.

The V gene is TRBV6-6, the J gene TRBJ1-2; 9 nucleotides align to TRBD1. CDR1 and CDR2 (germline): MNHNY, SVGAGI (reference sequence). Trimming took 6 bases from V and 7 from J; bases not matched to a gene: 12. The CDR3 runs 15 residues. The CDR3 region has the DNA TGTGCCAGCAGCCCACAGACAGGGGGGCGTTCTGGCTACACCTTC. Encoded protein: CASSPQTGGRSGYTF.

DNA of the CDR3: TGTGCCAGCAAAGGGGGGCGGGAGACCCAGTACTTC. Protein: CASKGGRETQYF. This rearrangement joins TRBV6-5 to TRBJ2-5; the D gene could be TRBD1 or TRBD2 (6 bases each). Germline V gene lookup returns CDR1 MNHEY and CDR2 SVGAGI. Trimming removed 7 bases from V and 5 bases from J, with 11 bases in between. This CDR3 contains 12 residues.

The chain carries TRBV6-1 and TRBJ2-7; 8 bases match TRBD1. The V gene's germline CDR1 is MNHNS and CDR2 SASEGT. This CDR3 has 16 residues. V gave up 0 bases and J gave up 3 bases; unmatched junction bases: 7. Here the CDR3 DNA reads TGTGCCAGCAGTGAAGCGGCGCAGGGGGCGATCTACGAGCAGTACGTC. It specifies CASSEAAQGAIYEQYV.

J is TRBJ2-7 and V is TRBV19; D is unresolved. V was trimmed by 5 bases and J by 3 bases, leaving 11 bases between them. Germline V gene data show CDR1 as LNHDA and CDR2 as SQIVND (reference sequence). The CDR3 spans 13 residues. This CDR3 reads CASSGRLSYEQYF. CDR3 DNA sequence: TGTGCCAGTAGTGGACGACTCAGCTACGAGCAGTACTTC.